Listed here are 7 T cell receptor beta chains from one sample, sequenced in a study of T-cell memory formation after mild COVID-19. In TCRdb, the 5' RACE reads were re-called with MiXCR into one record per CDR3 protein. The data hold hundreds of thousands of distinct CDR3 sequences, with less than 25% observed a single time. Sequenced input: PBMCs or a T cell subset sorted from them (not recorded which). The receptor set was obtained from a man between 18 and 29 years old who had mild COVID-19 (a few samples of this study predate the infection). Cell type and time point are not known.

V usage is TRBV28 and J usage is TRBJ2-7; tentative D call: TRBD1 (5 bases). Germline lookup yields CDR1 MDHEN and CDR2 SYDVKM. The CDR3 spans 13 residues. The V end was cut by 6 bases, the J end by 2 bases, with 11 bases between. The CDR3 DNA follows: TGTGCCAGCAGAACGGCAGGGACCTACGAGCAGTACGTC. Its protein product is CASRTAGTYEQYV.

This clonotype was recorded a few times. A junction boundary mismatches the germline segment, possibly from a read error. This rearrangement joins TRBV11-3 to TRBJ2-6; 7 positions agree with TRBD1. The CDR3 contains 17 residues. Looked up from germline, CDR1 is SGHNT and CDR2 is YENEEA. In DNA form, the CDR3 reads TGTGCCAGCAGCCCCCCACCTGGGGTTCAGGGGGACAACGTCCTGACTTTC. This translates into CASSPPPGVQGDNVLTF.

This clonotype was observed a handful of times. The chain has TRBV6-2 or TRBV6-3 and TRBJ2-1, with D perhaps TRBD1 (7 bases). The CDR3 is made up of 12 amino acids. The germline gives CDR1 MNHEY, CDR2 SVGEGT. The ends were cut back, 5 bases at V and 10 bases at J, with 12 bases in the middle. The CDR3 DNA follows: TGTGCCAGCAGTCAGACAGGGAGGGAGCAGTTCTTC. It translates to CASSQTGREQFF.

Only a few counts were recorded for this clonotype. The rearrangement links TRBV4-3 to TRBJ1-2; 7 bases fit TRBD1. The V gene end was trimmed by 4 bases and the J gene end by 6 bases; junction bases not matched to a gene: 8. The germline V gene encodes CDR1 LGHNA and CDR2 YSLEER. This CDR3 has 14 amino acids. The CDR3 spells CASSPDRAFNGYTF. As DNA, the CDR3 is TGCGCCAGCAGCCCCGACAGGGCTTTTAATGGCTACACCTTC.

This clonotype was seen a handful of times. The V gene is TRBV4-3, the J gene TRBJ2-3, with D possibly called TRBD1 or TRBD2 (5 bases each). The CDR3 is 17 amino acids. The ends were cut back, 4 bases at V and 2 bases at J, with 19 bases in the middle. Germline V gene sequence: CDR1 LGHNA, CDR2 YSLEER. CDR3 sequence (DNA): TGCGCCAGCAGCCGAGAGTGGGCCGGGACGACCACAGATACGCAGTATTTT. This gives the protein CASSREWAGTTTDTQYF.

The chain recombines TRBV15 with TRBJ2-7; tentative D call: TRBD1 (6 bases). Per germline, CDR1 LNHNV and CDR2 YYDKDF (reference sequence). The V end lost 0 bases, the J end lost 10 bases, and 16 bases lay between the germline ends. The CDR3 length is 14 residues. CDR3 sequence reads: CATSRDHQGGVQYF. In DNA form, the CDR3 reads TGTGCCACCAGCAGAGATCACCAAGGGGGAGTCCAGTACTTC.

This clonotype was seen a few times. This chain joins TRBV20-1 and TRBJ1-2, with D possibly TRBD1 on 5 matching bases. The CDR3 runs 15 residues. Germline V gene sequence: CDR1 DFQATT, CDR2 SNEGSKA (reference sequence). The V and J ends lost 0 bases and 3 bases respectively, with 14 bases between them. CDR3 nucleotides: TGCAGTGCTAGAGATCTTGGGGGGGATGACTATGGCTACACCTTC. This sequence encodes CSARDLGGDDYGYTF.